This T cell receptor (beta chain) was sequenced for a study of post-analysis software for immune sequencing data. About the study: Recorded disease courses covered relapsing-remitting, secondary progressive and progressive-relapsing multiple sclerosis. Some patients had no subtype annotation. Study-level results: Four to six TRBV segments appeared more often in patients than in controls, and TRBV5-6, TRBV5-1 and TRBV20-1 were among these. Under F measure analysis, samples from one preparation batch co-clustered strongly. Patients with multiple sclerosis recorded significantly lower normalized Chao1 diversity than controls, the study found.

Sequencing libraries made from TCR beta cDNA carried unique molecular identifiers. Each sample of roughly 0.95 to 10 million input T cells yielded 500,000 or so cDNA molecules, so each molecule approximated one T cell. Each CDR3 protein gets one entry after TCRdb re-called the PCR reads with MiXCR. The table records 650,000 to 850,000 distinct CDR3 sequences, about 57% of them present only once. CDR1 is SGHVS and CDR2 is FQNEAQ in the germline V gene. V was pared by 5 bases and J by 9 bases, with 10 bases of the junction left unmatched. CDR3 size: 14 residues. A remark on this clonotype: Its antigen is unidentified.

The chain uses TRBV7-8 and TRBJ1-5, with TRBD1 identical over 7 bases. The specimen was blood. The receptor comes from a girl aged 10 to 17 with multiple sclerosis. The CDR3 coding sequence is TGTGCCAGCAGCCCTGGACAGGCTCTTGGGCCCCAGCATTTT. Residues: CASSPGQALGPQHF.